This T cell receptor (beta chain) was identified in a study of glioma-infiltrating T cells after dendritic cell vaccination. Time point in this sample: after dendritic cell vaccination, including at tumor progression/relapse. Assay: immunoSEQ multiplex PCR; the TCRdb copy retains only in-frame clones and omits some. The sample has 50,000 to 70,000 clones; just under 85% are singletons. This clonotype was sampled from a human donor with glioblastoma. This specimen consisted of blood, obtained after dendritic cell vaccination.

CDR3 residues: CASTGRVNTGELFF. The CDR3 nucleotides read TGTGCCAGCACTGGCAGGGTCAACACCGGGGAGCTGTTTTTT. The chain has TRBV2 and TRBJ2-2; the D gene is possibly TRBD1 (5 bases). Per the germline V gene, CDR1 is SNHLY and CDR2 is FYNNEI. Trimming took 7 bases from V and 2 from J, leaving 11 bases between them. The CDR3 is made up of 14 amino acids.